This T cell receptor (beta chain) was obtained from a study of T cell changes during pregnancy in multiple sclerosis. This clone has a single count. Clones were read by immunoSEQ multiplex PCR, and TCRdb kept only the in-frame ones, dropping some. The repertoire holds just under 40,000 clones, with about nine tenths as singletons. Germline V CDR1 and CDR2: MNHNS, SASEGT. Trimming shortened V by 6 bases and J by 3 bases, and 18 bases separated the two germline ends. This CDR3 region has 15 residues. The rearrangement joins TRBV6-1 to TRBJ2-7, with D possibly matching TRBD1 (5 bases). Source: CD4+ T cells from peripheral blood mononuclear cells, taken in the first trimester of pregnancy. The receptor comes from a female donor in good health, enrolled as a control in a pregnancy study. The CDR3 DNA reads as TGTGCCAGCAGCCCTGCTGGGGCGCGAGTCTACGAGCAGTACTTC. It translates to CASSPAGARVYEQYF.